Listed here is a single T cell receptor (beta chain). This sample was included in a study of T cell changes during pregnancy in multiple sclerosis. The CDR3 totals 17 residues. Germline V gene data show CDR1 as SGDLS and CDR2 as YYNGEE. The germline V and J ends were trimmed by 4 bases and 0 bases, with 17 bases remaining between them. Profiled with immunoSEQ multiplex PCR; TCRdb holds only in-frame clones, not every one. The repertoire has roughly 35,000 clones, around 90% of them found once; the top ten carry roughly 4.5%. Here the sequenced sample was CD8+ T cells from peripheral blood mononuclear cells, taken after pregnancy. This TCR came from a female donor with multiple sclerosis, enrolled in a pregnancy study. V is TRBV9 and J is TRBJ2-1; D might be TRBD1 (5 bases). The CDR3 DNA reads as TGTGCCAGCAGCCCGTTGGGGCTGACGAGCTCCTACAATGAGCAGTTCTTC. Amino acids: CASSPLGLTSSYNEQFF.